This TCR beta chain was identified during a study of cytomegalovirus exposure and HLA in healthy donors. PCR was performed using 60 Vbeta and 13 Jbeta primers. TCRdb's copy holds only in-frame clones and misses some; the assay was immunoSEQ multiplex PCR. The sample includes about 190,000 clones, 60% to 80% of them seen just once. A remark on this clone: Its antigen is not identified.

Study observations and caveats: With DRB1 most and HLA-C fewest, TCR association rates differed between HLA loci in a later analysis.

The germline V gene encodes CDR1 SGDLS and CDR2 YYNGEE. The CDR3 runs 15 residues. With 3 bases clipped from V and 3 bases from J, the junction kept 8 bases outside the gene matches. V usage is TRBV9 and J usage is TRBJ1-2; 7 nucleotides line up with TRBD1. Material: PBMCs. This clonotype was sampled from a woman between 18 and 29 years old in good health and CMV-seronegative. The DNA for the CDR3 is TGTGCCAGCAGCGCCTCAGGGGGAATTGACTATGGCTACACCTTC. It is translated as CASSASGGIDYGYTF.